This T cell receptor (beta chain) was obtained from a study of T cells in Graves' hyperthyroidism and ophthalmopathy. Regions amplified from RNA transcripts were the TCR beta CDR3 regions. During a first-round RT-PCR of the TCR CDR3, the HTBI primer set was used. TCRdb analysed the multiplex PCR reads with MiXCR anew, one entry per CDR3 protein. The table shows about 640,000 distinct CDR3 sequences, with less than 25% occurring only once. This clonotype was detected many times. Exclusion of a patient resulted from uncontrolled infection, other autoimmune disease, pregnancy or lactation. CDR1 and CDR2 (germline): SGHTA, FQGTGA. This CDR3 contains 13 residues. With 0 bases removed from V and 1 base from J, the gap between germline ends came to 3 bases.

The receptor was isolated from a man aged 25 to 40 with Graves' ophthalmopathy. The genes are TRBV7-3 and TRBJ2-5; D is uncertain. The sequencing sample was made of blood. The CDR3 DNA sequence: TGTGCCAGCAGCTTAACACGCCAAGAGACCCAGTACTTC. It encodes CASSLTRQETQYF.